This entry lists 5 T cell receptor beta chains sequenced from one sample in a study of T cell repertoires and leukemia-associated antigens. TCRdb re-derived calls from the 5' RACE reads in MiXCR, one entry per CDR3 protein. The data show some 11,000 distinct CDR3 sequences, 35% to 50% seen once. Antigen specificity for these receptors is unknown. Sequencing was done on a sample of CD3+ T cells sorted from blood and cultured. The receptors derive from a female donor in good health.

In its sample, this clonotype was seen many times. The chain links TRBV10-3 to TRBJ2-3; D is unclear. Germline-derived CDR1 and CDR2 are ENHRY and SYGVKD. This CDR3 comprises 14 residues. V shed 6 bases and J shed 0 bases, with 10 bases lying between them. The CDR3 DNA sequence: TGTGCCATCAGGGCGGCGGTCAGCACAGATACGCAGTATTTT. Translating it yields CAIRAAVSTDTQYF.

The chain employs TRBV12-3 or TRBV12-4 and TRBJ2-3, with D tentatively TRBD2 (7 bases). The CDR3 is 15 residues long. The germline V and J ends were trimmed by 1 base and 2 bases, with 10 bases remaining between them. The CDR3 spells CASSLVAGATDTQYF. The CDR3 nucleotides are TGTGCCAGCAGTTTAGTGGCGGGGGCCACAGATACGCAGTATTTT.

The chain recombines TRBV5-1 with TRBJ1-2; TRBD1 is a possible D gene (5 bases). Trimming cost V 3 bases and J 3 bases, with 9 bases left between them. Germline V CDR1 and CDR2: SGHRS, YFSETQ. The CDR3 loop spans 13 amino acids. The CDR3: CASSWDGDYGYTF. CDR3 bases: TGCGCCAGCAGCTGGGACGGAGACTATGGCTACACCTTC. Variable domain in full (rest from reference TRBV5-1 and TRBJ1-2): KAGVTQTPRYLIKTRGQQVTLSCSPISGHRSVSWYQQTPGQGLQFLFEYFSETQRNKGNFPGRFSGRQFSNSRSEMNVSTLELGDSALYLCASSWDGDYGYTFGSGTRLTVV.

This clonotype has a count of ten or more. CDR3 bases: TGTGCCAGCAGCTTGGGACTAGCGGGATCTTACCTTTACAATGAGCAGTTCTTC. Amino acids: CASSLGLAGSYLYNEQFF. This chain links TRBV7-8 with TRBJ2-1, with 13 nucleotides matching TRBD2. J lost 4 bases, V lost 3 bases, and 9 bases had no gene match. Germline CDR1 reads SGHVS; CDR2 reads FQNEAQ. The CDR3 loop spans 18 amino acids.

Points on this clonotype: The CDR3 ends on some other residue instead of the conserved phenylalanine or tryptophan, so this is likely a read error. No DNA is shown, since the ends of the CDR3 on it are uncertain; the CDR3 is the one TCRdb lists. This chain uses TRBV29-1 with TRBJ2-3; TRBD2, the table's D call, lacks a check against the DNA. Ends included, the CDR3 has 17 residues. Looked up from germline, CDR1 is SQVTM and CDR2 is ANQGSEA. The CDR3: CSVAQGRDGSYEQYFGP.